This T cell receptor beta chain was recovered during a study of T cell responses to AZD1222 COVID-19 vaccine. Study conclusions and caveats: Baseline serostatus was positive in only a handful of AZD1222 recipients.

Note on this clone: The antigen remains unidentified.

Trimming took off 0 bases at V and 0 bases at J, with 15 bases between the two ends. Germline lookup yields CDR1 LNHDA and CDR2 SQIVND (reference sequence). The CDR3 is 18 residues long. Here immunoSEQ multiplex PCR was the method, and the copy in TCRdb shows in-frame clones only, minus some. The table has about 57,000 clones, less than 90% seen once. The sequence was collected from an adult in good health. The chain combines TRBV19 with TRBJ1-5; D remains ambiguous. The sample here was peripheral blood, taken on day 0 of AZD1222 vaccination. The CDR3 loop reads CASSIDATGRYSNQPQHF. In DNA form, the CDR3 reads TGTGCCAGTAGTATAGATGCAACGGGGAGGTATAGCAATCAGCCCCAGCATTTT.